Below are 10 T cell receptor beta chains sequenced from a single sample in a study of T cells in Graves' hyperthyroidism and ophthalmopathy. TCR beta CDR3 sequences were amplified from RNA transcripts. HTBI primers were the set used in a first-round RT-PCR of the TCR CDR3. TCRdb re-called the multiplex PCR reads with MiXCR, one entry per CDR3 protein. The sample records 350,000 or so distinct CDR3 sequences, roughly 17% being singletons. Source material: blood. The receptors were gathered from a woman in her twenties or thirties with Graves' hyperthyroidism that later progressed to Graves' ophthalmopathy.

The chain carries TRBV20-1 and TRBJ1-1, with D possibly TRBD1 on 5 matching bases. CDR1 and CDR2 from the germline V gene are DFQATT and SNEGSKA (reference sequence). The CDR3 has 13 amino acids. The V end lost 6 bases, the J end lost 1 base, and 12 bases lay between the germline ends. CDR3 bases: TGCAGTGCCCATGGGGGGGGGAACACTGAAGCTTTCTTT. As protein: CSAHGGGNTEAFF.

This clonotype has at least ten counts. V usage is TRBV3-1 and J usage is TRBJ2-1; D possibly uses TRBD1 or TRBD2 (6 bases each). Germline V gives CDR1 LGHDT, CDR2 YNNKEL (reference sequence). V gave up 0 bases and J gave up 4 bases, with 25 bases separating them. The CDR3 totals 20 residues. CDR3 in amino acids: CASSQEIRIRRGTKYNEQFF. CDR3 nucleotide sequence: TGTGCCAGCAGCCAAGAGATAAGGATACGACGGGGGACAAAATACAATGAGCAGTTCTTC.

This clonotype was counted ten times or more. The V gene is TRBV2, the J gene TRBJ2-1; TRBD2 is a possible D gene (5 bases). The CDR3 has 14 amino acids. Trimming took off 10 bases at V and 6 bases at J, with 19 bases between the two ends. The V gene's germline CDR1 is SNHLY and CDR2 FYNNEI. The DNA for the CDR3 is TGTGCCATCGCGCCCCACACTAGGTCCAATGAGCAGTTCTTC. It translates to CAIAPHTRSNEQFF.

This clonotype came up many times. The chain combines TRBV6-1 with TRBJ1-1; 9 positions match TRBD1. The germline V gene encodes CDR1 MNHNS and CDR2 SASEGT. The CDR3 is 16 amino acids. J lost 1 base, V lost 6 bases, and 9 bases had no gene match. The CDR3 is CASRGTGKNWNTEAFF. The CDR3, as DNA: TGTGCCAGCAGGGGGACAGGGAAGAATTGGAACACTGAAGCTTTCTTT.

This clonotype was found many times. The chain carries TRBV15 and TRBJ2-1; D is perhaps TRBD1 (5 bases). From germline, CDR1 is LNHNV and CDR2 YYDKDF (reference sequence). The CDR3 is 16 residues long. V shed 3 bases and J shed 0 bases, with 12 bases lying between them. CDR3 in amino acids: CATSSLQDISYNEQFF. DNA of the CDR3: TGTGCCACCAGCAGCTTACAGGACATCTCCTACAATGAGCAGTTCTTC.

This clonotype was recorded many times. The rearrangement links TRBV10-3 to TRBJ2-3; D is possibly TRBD2 (6 bases). Trimming shortened V by 4 bases and J by 2 bases, and 16 bases separated the two germline ends. In germline, CDR1 is ENHRY, CDR2 SYGVKD. This CDR3 is built from 16 residues. Here the CDR3 DNA reads TGTGCCATCAGTGCCTTAGCGGAGCATCTCACAGATACGCAGTATTTT. It codes for CAISALAEHLTDTQYF.

The sample holds many counts of this clonotype. The chain is built from TRBV19 and TRBJ2-3, with TRBD2 identical over 9 bases. The V gene end was trimmed by 7 bases and the J gene end by 2 bases; junction bases not matched to a gene: 19. This CDR3 comprises 19 residues. Looked up from germline, CDR1 is LNHDA and CDR2 is SQIVND (reference sequence). The CDR3 is CASTPMSSGSAFHTDTQYF. CDR3 bases: TGTGCCAGTACCCCGATGAGTAGCGGGAGTGCTTTTCACACAGATACGCAGTATTTT.

This clonotype has just a few counts. Just one base apart from a much larger clone, this may be a read error. The chain carries TRBV6-1 and TRBJ1-3; maybe TRBD1 (6 bases). From germline, CDR1 is MNHNS and CDR2 SASEGT. There are 15 residues in the CDR3. For the CDR3, the DNA is TGTGCCACCCATGGAACAGGGCTTCGAGGAAACGCCATATATTTT. This translates into CATHGTGLRGNAIYF.

This clonotype showed up many times. The rearrangement uses TRBV20-1 and TRBJ1-5, with a tentative D call TRBD1 (5 bases). This CDR3 is built from 13 residues. From germline, CDR1 is DFQATT and CDR2 SNEGSKA (reference sequence). As DNA, the CDR3 is TGCAGCTGGGGGAAGGGTAGCAATCAGCCCCAGCATTTT. Encoded protein: CSWGKGSNQPQHF.

The sample holds many counts of this clonotype. J is TRBJ2-7 and V is TRBV5-1; unclear D gene. With 4 bases removed from V and 2 bases from J, the gap between germline ends came to 19 bases. This CDR3 region has 16 residues. The germline V gene encodes CDR1 SGHRS and CDR2 YFSETQ. The chain's CDR3 is CASSVRADTTTYEQYF. The CDR3 DNA sequence: TGCGCCAGCAGCGTAAGAGCCGATACTACTACCTACGAGCAGTACTTC.